This T cell receptor beta chain was recorded in a study of shared clonotypes between healthy human individuals (dated by TCRdb to about 2020). Broadly, across the study: A couple of women and a few men aged 18 to 49 years were included in the cohort. For each donor, three plates each were used for CD4 naive and CD4 memory, two plates were used for CD8 naive, and one plate was used for CD8 memory. To estimate repertoire size and how much clonotype sharing occurs between individuals, the study deeply sequenced the blood TCR repertoires of five healthy adults. Different laboratories and diverse techniques were used to prepare libraries and sequence TCR repertoires, to increase sequencing depth and limit assay-specific biases. Per donor, leukapheresis produced somewhere between about 0.85 and 9.5 billion PBMCs.

CD8 naive samples were CD45RO-negative cells positively selected for CCR7, giving a CD45RA+CCR7+ population that excluded TemRA cells. Donors were healthy HIV-negative adults with no recently reported acute infections or vaccinations. Only Caucasian adults living in Nashville, Tennessee, USA were represented among the donors. Blood was obtained by leukapheresis, after which PBMCs were separated by Ficoll-Histopaque density gradient centrifugation and cryopreserved in liquid nitrogen vapor phase. Analytical flow cytometry was used to check the purity and quantity of each magnetically sorted T cell population. Genomic DNA was isolated from every sorted fraction and measured by UV absorbance on a Nanodrop 2000c. Comment on this clone: No antigen is known for it. No base qualities exist here, and no much larger clone lies one base off it.

TCR CDR3 regions were amplified from genomic DNA by multiplex PCR using the deep immunoSEQ assay. Extracted genomic DNA from each cell subset was distributed evenly across all wells of several immunoSEQ 96-well plates, and each plate was treated as a replicate. For sorted subsets, about 200 ng genomic DNA, equal to 30,000 or so T cell genomes, was loaded into each replicate PCR. Purified libraries were quantified with a Qubit 3.0 fluorometer, sized on a Bioanalyzer 2100, and re-quantified with the KAPA Library Quantification kit. Each immunoSEQ 96-well plate was sequenced on its own single-read 150-cycle Illumina NextSeq 550 flow cell. The source study handled its data this way. Because the immunoSEQ output held only junctional sequences and lacked quality scores, the filtering could not match the filtering applied to full-length reads. Sequences were annotated with PyIR, a Python wrapper for IgBLAST v1.9, and V/J genes and CDR3 were assigned using IMGT germline references. Reads with weak V/J assignments (E-value above 1e-6), missing CDR3, stop codons, out-of-frame junctions, or ambiguous translated residues were removed. V3J clonotypes were defined as sequences sharing the same inferred V gene, J gene, and CDR3 amino acid sequence. Percentage overlap between repertoires was calculated by dividing the number of shared unique clonotypes by the size of the smaller repertoire. Three approaches were used to assess repertoire richness: RTK rarefaction, the Chao1 estimator, and Recon v2.1 estimates of unobserved clonotypes. For all TCRbeta clonotypes obtained by the gDNA method from several donors, generation probabilities were computed with OLGA. TCRdb re-hosts the immuneACCESS table, in-frame sequences only. Its copies lack some clones; in the studies checked, an unresolved V gene accounts for under half of them, and the cause for the rest is not known. V and J calls and clone size are given by that table; D and trimming were obtained from the DNA. The sample table holds 600,000 or so clones, of which about 98% were seen once. The ten largest clonotypes hold less than 0.35% of the sample.

V gives up 2 bases and J gives up 3 bases, and the segment between their germline ends measures 13 bases. From the germline V gene (reference sequence), CDR1 is SEHNR and CDR2 is FQNEAQ. Including cysteine and phenylalanine, the CDR3 has 15 amino acids. Only CDR3 DNA remains: 45 bases, in frame from the first base. Study-level results and caveats: When four donors were compared, the shared fraction of clonotypes was about 5% for naive CD4, over 3% for naive CD8, 2.3% for memory CD4, and about 0.36% for memory CD8. Pairwise subsampling indicated that sequencing depth was expected to affect the degree of clonotype sharing among donors. Incomplete sequencing was indicated by rarefaction of sorted-subset datasets, despite the large sequencing depth. The genetic and exposure-history diversity represented was limited by the small number of donors. Naive subsets generally had larger estimated clonotype richness than memory subsets did. Clonotypes shared by all four sorted-subset donors showed higher generation probabilities than non-shared clonotypes. Sampling was limited to blood, and TCR repertoires in tissue likely differ from TCR repertoires in blood.

Sequenced material: naive CD8+ T cells sorted from blood. In light of the paper, this sample's cell subset or site label describes: CD45RA+CCR7+. This TCR came from a man under 40 in good health. The chain links TRBV7-9 with TRBJ1-1; TRBD1 is a possible D gene, resting on 5 matching bases. The encoded CDR3 is CASSLIGGGDTEAFF. The nucleotide sequence is TGTGCCAGCAGCTTAATTGGCGGGGGTGACACTGAAGCTTTCTTT.